The 21 T cell receptor beta chains given below trace back to one sample, sequenced in a study of resident and recirculating memory T cells in vitiligo. TCRdb keeps only in-frame clones here, not all; method: immunoSEQ multiplex PCR. Here the sample spans roughly 80,000 clones, around 90% being singletons. What was sequenced was blood. The source is a male donor with vitiligo.

This chain joins TRBV28 and TRBJ2-7, with no clear D. CDR1 and CDR2 from the germline V gene are MDHEN and SYDVKM. This CDR3 comprises 12 residues. V was pared by 6 bases and J by 3 bases, with 9 bases between. CDR3 DNA sequence: TGTGCCAGCAGCCAGGATTACTACGAGCAGTACTTC. It encodes CASSQDYYEQYF.

This chain connects TRBV5-1 to TRBJ1-1; tentative D call: TRBD1 (6 bases). Trimming stripped 2 bases from V and 0 bases from J, with 20 bases between. The germline V gene has CDR1 SGHRS and CDR2 YFSETQ. CDR3 length equals 18 residues. This CDR3 is CASSLGGWGRPMNTEAFF. The CDR3 DNA reads TGCGCCAGCAGCTTAGGGGGATGGGGGCGGCCCATGAACACTGAAGCTTTCTTT.

The V gene is TRBV4-2, the J gene TRBJ2-3, with 7 positions matching TRBD1. Trimming removed 7 bases from V and 1 base from J; junction bases left unmatched: 8. The germline gives CDR1 LGHNA, CDR2 YNFKEQ. The CDR3 has 15 amino acids. CDR3 region: CASKHTGAGTDTQYF. DNA for the CDR3: TGTGCCAGCAAACATACAGGGGCCGGCACAGATACGCAGTATTTT.

This chain links TRBV5-4 with TRBJ1-1; D is perhaps TRBD1 (6 bases). CDR3 size: 14 residues. V lost 4 bases, J lost 4 bases, and 14 bases lay in between. CDR1 SGHNT and CDR2 YYREEE come from the germline V gene (reference sequence). The CDR3 sequence: CASSPAGGPTEAFF. As DNA, the CDR3 is TGTGCCAGCAGCCCAGCGGGGGGGCCCACTGAAGCTTTCTTT. The full variable domain, with the rest looked up from reference TRBV5-4 and TRBJ1-1, is ETGVTQSPTHLIKTRGQQVTLRCSSQSGHNTVSWYQQALGQGPQFIFQYYREEENGRGNFPPRFSGLQFPNYSSELNVNALELDDSALYLCASSPAGGPTEAFFGQGTRLTVV.

This chain connects TRBV9 to TRBJ1-4; 7 nucleotides align to TRBD1. Germline CDR1 SGDLS, CDR2 YYNGEE. This CDR3 spans 15 amino acids. V lost 0 bases to trimming and J lost 5 bases; unmatched junction nucleotides: 4. Written as DNA, the CDR3 is TGTGCCAGCAGCGTAGAGGGGGCGCCGAATGAAAAACTGTTTTTT. Translated, it gives CASSVEGAPNEKLFF. The full variable domain, completed using reference TRBV9 and TRBJ1-4, is DSGVTQTPKHLITATGQRVTLRCSPRSGDLSVYWYQQSLDQGLQFLIQYYNGEERAKGNILERFSAQQFPDLHSELNLSSLELGDSALYFCASSVEGAPNEKLFFGSGTQLSVL.

The chain combines TRBV9 with TRBJ2-7; 8 nucleotides align to TRBD2. Unmatched junction bases numbered 13, after V lost 0 bases and J lost 5 bases. Germline V gives CDR1 SGDLS, CDR2 YYNGEE. The CDR3 runs to 17 residues. The CDR3 here is CASSVEVGGTRFNEQYF. As DNA, the CDR3 is TGTGCCAGCAGCGTAGAGGTAGGAGGGACTAGATTCAACGAGCAGTACTTC.

This rearrangement joins TRBV7-3 to TRBJ1-1, with 7 bases fitting TRBD1. The germline V gene encodes CDR1 SGHTA and CDR2 FQGTGA. With V trimmed by 5 bases and J by 5 bases, 17 bases remained unmatched. The CDR3 is 17 amino acids. The chain's CDR3 is CASSPRRGEFGRTEAFF. Written as DNA, the CDR3 is TGTGCCAGCAGCCCTCGCAGGGGGGAGTTTGGGAGAACTGAAGCTTTCTTT.

The rearrangement uses TRBV30 and TRBJ1-5; 7 bases are a match to TRBD1. This CDR3 is built from 14 residues. From germline, CDR1 is GTSNPN and CDR2 SVGIG (reference sequence). Trimming took 1 base from V and 3 from J; bases not matched to a gene: 3. The CDR3 sequence is CAWSEGAPNQPQHF. For the CDR3, the DNA is TGTGCCTGGAGTGAGGGGGCCCCCAATCAGCCCCAGCATTTT.

The chain employs TRBV30 and TRBJ2-7; 12 positions agree with TRBD2. The CDR3 extends over 13 amino acids. Germline CDR1 reads GTSNPN; CDR2 reads SVGIG (reference sequence). V lost 6 bases, J lost 7 bases, and 7 bases stayed unmatched. CDR3 in amino acids: CACRTSGVGEQYF. In DNA, the CDR3 is TGTGCCTGTAGGACTAGCGGGGTTGGGGAGCAGTACTTC.

This chain uses TRBV15 with TRBJ2-1; 9 nucleotides align to TRBD2. CDR3 length: 15 residues. The V and J ends lost 0 bases and 4 bases, in that order; junction bases with no gene match: 1. Germline loops: CDR1 LNHNV, CDR2 YYDKDF (reference sequence). The CDR3 DNA reads as TGTGCCACCAGCAGAGATAGCGGGGGATACAATGAGCAGTTCTTC. Protein sequence: CATSRDSGGYNEQFF.

This chain connects TRBV28 to TRBJ1-1, with a weak D call TRBD1 (5 bases). Trimming pared 5 bases from V and 5 bases from J, leaving 18 bases between. Per germline, CDR1 MDHEN and CDR2 SYDVKM. The CDR3 totals 15 residues. This chain's CDR3 is CASSPPEWGWTEAFF. The CDR3 DNA reads TGTGCCAGCAGTCCCCCGGAGTGGGGCTGGACTGAAGCTTTCTTT.

V gene TRBV6-5 combines with J gene TRBJ1-2; D is possibly TRBD1 (5 bases). This CDR3 is built from 13 residues. Germline V lookup: CDR1 MNHEY, CDR2 SVGAGI. Trimming took 0 bases from V and 8 from J, leaving 10 bases between them. The CDR3 sequence is CASSYSGVRGYTF. CDR3 DNA: TGTGCCAGCAGTTACTCAGGGGTTCGAGGCTACACCTTC.

The chain has TRBV10-3 and TRBJ2-2; tentatively, D is TRBD1 (5 bases). V shed 6 bases and J shed 4 bases, with 9 bases lying between them. CDR1 ENHRY and CDR2 SYGVKD come from the germline V gene. The CDR3 sequence is 13 residues long. CDR3 sequence: CAIRGVGTGELFF. As DNA, the CDR3 is TGTGCCATCAGAGGGGTCGGCACCGGGGAGCTGTTTTTT.

V gene TRBV28 combines with J gene TRBJ2-7; the match to TRBD1 covers 7 bases. Germline V gene lookup returns CDR1 MDHEN and CDR2 SYDVKM. This CDR3 contains 15 residues. Trimming at V came to 4 bases and at J to 2 bases, leaving 8 bases not matched to a gene. CDR3 sequence (DNA): TGTGCCAGCAGTTCAAAGAGGGGACAGACCTACGAGCAGTACTTC. This codes for CASSSKRGQTYEQYF. The whole variable domain, filled in from reference TRBV28 and TRBJ2-7, reads DVKVTQSSRYLVKRTGEKVFLECVQDMDHENMFWYRQDPGLGLRLIYFSYDVKMKEKGDIPEGYSVSREKKERFSLILESASTNQTSMYLCASSSKRGQTYEQYFGPGTRLTVT.

This chain links TRBV10-3 with TRBJ2-3, with 9 nucleotides matching TRBD1. Trimming removed 3 bases from V and 2 bases from J; junction bases left unmatched: 6. The CDR3 runs 16 residues. Germline values: CDR1 ENHRY, CDR2 SYGVKD. The DNA for the CDR3 is TGTGCCATCAGTGAAGGGGGACAGGGAAACACAGATACGCAGTATTTT. The encoded protein is CAISEGGQGNTDTQYF.

In the case of this clone: Germline and junction disagree at one end, which may indicate a read error. The chain is built from TRBV7-3 and TRBJ2-1; 7 nucleotides agree with TRBD2. Germline loops: CDR1 SGHTA, CDR2 FQGTGA. There are 13 residues in the CDR3. CDR3 protein: CASSLGGGGQHFF. The CDR3, as DNA: TGTGCCAGCAGCTTAGGGGGGGGAGGCCAGCACTTCTTC.

The chain uses TRBV19 and TRBJ2-3; D may be TRBD2 (6 bases). The CDR3 length is 16 residues. Trimming removed 6 bases from V and 3 bases from J, with 19 bases in between. Germline V gene data show CDR1 as LNHDA and CDR2 as SQIVND (reference sequence). In DNA form, the CDR3 reads TGTGCCAGTAGCACCTTCCCACGTGGGGGGACAGATACGCAGTATTTT. Translating it yields CASSTFPRGGTDTQYF.

The rearrangement links TRBV7-6 to TRBJ2-5; TRBD1 is a possible D gene (5 bases). The V gene lost 5 bases and the J gene lost 2 bases, with 15 bases spanning the gap. The length of the CDR3 is 15 residues. The germline gives CDR1 SGHVS, CDR2 FNYEAQ. The CDR3 DNA is TGTGCCAGCAGCATCATTGACAGCCGTCAAGAGACCCAGTACTTC. It yields the protein CASSIIDSRQETQYF.

The chain recombines TRBV19 with TRBJ2-1; TRBD2 matches 9 bases. The germline CDR1 and CDR2 sequences are LNHDA and SQIVND (reference sequence). This CDR3 is 16 amino acids long. J lost 1 base, V lost 3 bases, and 4 bases had no gene match. CDR3 residues: CASSMTSGRSYNEQFF. As DNA, the CDR3 is TGTGCCAGTAGTATGACGAGCGGGAGGTCCTACAATGAGCAGTTCTTC.

The V gene is TRBV5-1, the J gene TRBJ1-2; D gene unclear. CDR1 SGHRS and CDR2 YFSETQ come from the germline V gene. V was clipped by 1 base and J by 8 bases, with 21 bases between them. The length of the CDR3 is 16 residues. The CDR3 here is CASSLRANQRLGGYTF. For the CDR3, the DNA is TGCGCCAGCAGCTTGAGAGCGAACCAACGGCTAGGCGGCTACACCTTC.

In DNA, the CDR3 is TGTGCCAGCAAGCGGGTGACAGATACGCAGTATTTT. Translating it yields CASKRVTDTQYF. The J gene is TRBJ2-3, the V gene TRBV11-1, with D possibly being TRBD2 (6 bases). The CDR3 runs to 12 residues. The V and J ends lost 7 bases and 3 bases respectively, with 8 bases between them. Looked up from germline, CDR1 is SGHAT and CDR2 is FQDESV (reference sequence).